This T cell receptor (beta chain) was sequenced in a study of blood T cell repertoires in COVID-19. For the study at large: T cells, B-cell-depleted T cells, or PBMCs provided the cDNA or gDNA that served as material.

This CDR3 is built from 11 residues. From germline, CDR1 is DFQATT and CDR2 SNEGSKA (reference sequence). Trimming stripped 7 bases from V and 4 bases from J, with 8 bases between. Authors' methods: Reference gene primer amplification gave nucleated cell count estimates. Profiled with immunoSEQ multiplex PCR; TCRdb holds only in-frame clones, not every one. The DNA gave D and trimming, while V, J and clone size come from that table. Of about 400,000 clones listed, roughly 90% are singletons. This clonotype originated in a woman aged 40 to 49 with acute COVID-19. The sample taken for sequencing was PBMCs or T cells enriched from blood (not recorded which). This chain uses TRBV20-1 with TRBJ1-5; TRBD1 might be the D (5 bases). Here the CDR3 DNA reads TGCAGTGTAAACAGGAATCAGCCCCAGCATTTT. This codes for CSVNRNQPQHF.